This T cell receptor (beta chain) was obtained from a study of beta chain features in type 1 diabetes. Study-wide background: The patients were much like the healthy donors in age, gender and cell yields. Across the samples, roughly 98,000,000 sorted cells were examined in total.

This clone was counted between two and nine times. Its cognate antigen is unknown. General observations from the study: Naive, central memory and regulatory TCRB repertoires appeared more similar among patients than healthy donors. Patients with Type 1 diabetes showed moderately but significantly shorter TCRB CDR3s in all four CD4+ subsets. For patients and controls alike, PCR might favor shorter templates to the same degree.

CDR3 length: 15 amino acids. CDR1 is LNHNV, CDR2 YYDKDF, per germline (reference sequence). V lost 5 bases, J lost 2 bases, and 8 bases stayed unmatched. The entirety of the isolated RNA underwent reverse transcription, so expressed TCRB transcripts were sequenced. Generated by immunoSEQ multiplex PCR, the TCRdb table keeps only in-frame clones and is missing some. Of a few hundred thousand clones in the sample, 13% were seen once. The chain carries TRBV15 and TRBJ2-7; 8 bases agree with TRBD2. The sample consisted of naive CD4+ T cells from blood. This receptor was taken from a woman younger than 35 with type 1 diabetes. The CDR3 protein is CATSGREGSAYEQYF. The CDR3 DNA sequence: TGTGCCACCAGCGGCCGGGAGGGGTCGGCCTACGAGCAGTACTTC.